A selection of T cell receptor beta chains follows, all from one sample in a study of blood T cells in healthy people across ages. TCRdb used MiXCR to reprocess the 5' RACE reads, holding one entry per CDR3 protein. The sample lists hundreds of thousands of distinct CDR3 sequences, approximately 50% seen once, with roughly 34% in the top ten. Sequenced sample: blood. The receptors derive from a woman aged 60-75 years in good health. The CDR3 runs from the conserved cysteine through the conserved F or W. A D gene is named only where the DNA matches it firmly. Clone size, where shown, is once, few, many, or a class for clones that have expanded.

cdr3_aa	cdr3_nt	j_call	v_call	clone_size	d_call
CASSVGRAGTGGLLETQYF	TGTGCCAGCAGCGTAGGCCGCGCCGGGACAGGGGGACTGTTAGAGACCCAGTACTTC	TRBJ2-5	TRBV9	few	TRBD1
CSAGGQDIYGYTF	TGCAGTGCAGGGGGACAGGATATCTATGGCTACACCTTC	TRBJ1-2	TRBV20-1	NA	TRBD1
CASSLAGAPYNEQFF	TGTGCCAGCAGCTTAGCAGGGGCTCCCTACAATGAGCAGTTCTTC	TRBJ2-1	TRBV7-2	few	NA
CASSITGTTNEQFF	TGTGCCAGCAGCATCACCGGGACTACCAATGAGCAGTTCTTC	TRBJ2-1	TRBV11-3	NA	TRBD2
CASSPNRGQAGNNEQFF	TGCGCCAGCAGCCCTAACCGCGGACAGGCTGGGAACAATGAGCAGTTCTTC	TRBJ2-1	TRBV4-3	NA	TRBD1
CSARSSGNIQYF	TGCAGTGCTAGGTCATCCGGAAACATTCAGTACTTC	TRBJ2-4	TRBV20-1	few	NA
CASRRGTSGSYPDTQYF	TGTGCCAGCAGGCGAGGGACTAGCGGGAGCTATCCAGATACGCAGTATTTT	TRBJ2-3	TRBV14	NA	TRBD2
CASSYLDMETQYF	TGTGCCAGCAGTTACTTAGATATGGAGACCCAGTACTTC	TRBJ2-5	TRBV6-5	NA	NA
CASSLPQGYGYTF	TGTGCCAGCAGCCTACCCCAGGGTTATGGCTACACCTTC	TRBJ1-2	TRBV6-5	NA	NA
CASSFSLGLIYEQYF	TGTGCCAGCAGCTTTAGTCTCGGGTTAATCTACGAGCAGTACTTC	TRBJ2-7	TRBV7-2	few	NA
CASSPRLNEKLFF	TGTGCCAGCAGCCCCAGGCTTAATGAAAAACTGTTTTTT	TRBJ1-4	TRBV7-9	few	NA
CASSFGEGVDQPQHF	TGCGCCAGCAGCTTTGGGGAAGGGGTTGATCAGCCCCAGCATTTT	TRBJ1-5	TRBV5-1	NA	NA
CASSPRVGQSTGELFF	TGTGCCAGCAGCCCGAGGGTCGGACAAAGCACCGGGGAGCTGTTTTTT	TRBJ2-2	TRBV7-9	NA	NA
CASSLPTGIYEQYF	TGTGCCAGCAGCCTCCCCACAGGGATCTACGAGCAGTACTTC	TRBJ2-7	TRBV2	NA	NA
CASSTQGLGNQPQHF	TGTGCCAGCAGCACTCAGGGCCTAGGCAATCAGCCCCAGCATTTT	TRBJ1-5	TRBV7-2	NA	NA
CASSDNRVPNYGYTF	TGCGCCAGCAGCGATAACAGGGTTCCGAACTATGGCTACACCTTC	TRBJ1-2	TRBV5-1	NA	NA
CASSFATSYHNEQFF	TGCGCCAGCAGCTTCGCGACTAGCTACCACAATGAGCAGTTCTTC	TRBJ2-1	TRBV5-1	NA	TRBD2
CARTSGIFSYEQYF	TGTGCACGGACTAGCGGGATATTCTCCTACGAGCAGTACTTC	TRBJ2-7	TRBV27	NA	TRBD2
CSARDVLRGTNTEAFF	TGCAGTGCTAGAGATGTGTTAAGAGGCACGAACACTGAAGCTTTCTTT	TRBJ1-1	TRBV20-1	NA	NA
CASSPRPTSWETQYF	TGTGCCAGCAGCCCCCGCCCGACTAGCTGGGAGACCCAGTACTTC	TRBJ2-5	TRBV7-3	NA	TRBD2
CAWSVRDRGLRKLFF	TGTGCCTGGAGTGTACGGGACAGGGGGCTACGAAAACTGTTTTTT	TRBJ1-4	TRBV30	NA	TRBD1
CASSPGPTYTDTQYF	TGTGCCAGCAGCCCCGGACCAACCTACACAGATACGCAGTATTTT	TRBJ2-3	TRBV21-1	few	NA
CASSPATPSSTDTQYF	TGTGCCAGCAGCCCGGCAACCCCTTCTAGCACAGATACGCAGTATTTT	TRBJ2-3	TRBV7-9	NA	NA
CASSFVRVNTEAFF	TGTGCCAGCAGTTTCGTCAGGGTGAACACTGAAGCTTTCTTT	TRBJ1-1	TRBV28	NA	NA
CSATAPETQYF	TGCAGTGCTACCGCACCGGAGACCCAGTACTTC	TRBJ2-5	TRBV20-1	NA	NA
CASSAGTGVGYTF	TGTGCCAGCAGTGCCGGGACAGGCGTCGGCTACACCTTC	TRBJ1-2	TRBV6-6	NA	TRBD1
CASSSTVRTEAFF	TGTGCCAGCAGTTCCACGGTTCGCACTGAAGCTTTCTTT	TRBJ1-1	TRBV6-5	NA	NA
CSARGSWGRARTDTQYF	TGCAGTGCTAGAGGATCTTGGGGCCGCGCACGCACAGATACGCAGTATTTT	TRBJ2-3	TRBV20-1	NA	NA
CSAPKGTGTYEQYF	TGCAGTGCCCCAAAGGGGACAGGAACCTACGAGCAGTACTTC	TRBJ2-7	TRBV20-1	few	TRBD1
CASSFEGAGTDTQYF	TGCGCCAGCAGCTTTGAAGGGGCTGGAACAGATACGCAGTATTTT	TRBJ2-3	TRBV5-1	NA	NA
CAISETGRHYGYTF	TGTGCCATCAGCGAGACAGGACGACACTATGGCTACACCTTC	TRBJ1-2	TRBV10-3	NA	NA
CASSLAGMVETQYF	TGCGCCAGCAGCTTGGCTGGGATGGTGGAGACCCAGTACTTC	TRBJ2-5	TRBV5-1	NA	NA
CASSYFAGETQYF	TGTGCCAGTAGTTACTTTGCGGGAGAGACCCAGTACTTC	TRBJ2-5	TRBV6-2/TRBV6-3	NA	NA
CSARAKGRRGKETQYF	TGCAGTGCTAGAGCCAAGGGGAGACGCGGGAAAGAGACCCAGTACTTC	TRBJ2-5	TRBV20-1	NA	NA